This T cell receptor beta chain was observed in a study of cytomegalovirus exposure and HLA in healthy donors (dated by TCRdb to about 2017). Background for the entire study: An earlier analysis of 587 of the donors reported 250 to 350 Gb of sequence data and 117 million unique TCR beta sequences obtained from approximately 180 million T cells. In addition to the first cohort of approximately 670 subjects, a separate validation cohort of 120 different subjects was used. Roughly 300 gigabases of sequencing data and roughly 90 million unique TCR sequences were included in an early release covering under 650 HLA-typed donors. Alongside the repertoire data, information on donor age, sex, ethnicity and CMV serostatus was compiled. To predict cytomegalovirus infection status, the study brought together high-throughput TCR immunosequencing, statistical association of individual TCRs with disease status, and machine learning. Of the 398 genotyped donors, roughly 80% were placed in the genetic ancestry cluster associated with self-reported Caucasian donors. In a later genetic analysis, genome-wide SNP genotypes for about 65% of the 666 donors were used, and that subset was treated as a discovery cohort. Typing coverage differed by locus: A, B, C, DRB1 and DQB1 were typed in about 629-640 donors, DQA1 in about 500, DPA1 in 600 to 610, and DPB1 in around 490. The T cell repertoires of several hundred subjects were profiled by immunosequencing and related to cytomegalovirus serostatus. Among a few hundred genotyped donors of the cohort, an average of approximately 250,000 unique TCR beta nucleotide sequences were sequenced per donor, 15% to 20% of them non-productive. A later analysis re-analyzed previously published TCR beta repertoires from 660 or so donors and added high-resolution HLA genotyping to study TCR occurrence patterns. All discovery cohort repertoires had been generated using a single sequencing platform. The later analysis used no new phenotypic data to find candidate immune exposures, relying instead on TCR beta sequences and their occurrence across donors. A handful of DR-DQ haplotypes were handled as single units for association and clustering because linkage in the cohort was strong. To decide whether each TCR beta V gene segment behaved as functional or pseudogenic, an earlier analysis of over 500 of the donors relied on high-throughput TCR beta sequencing. The study aimed to test whether cataloging public T cell receptors could reveal signatures of past pathogen exposure. HLA typing included class I and class II loci at four-digit resolution.

The cohort consisted of 670 or so healthy bone marrow donors. All cohort members were sampled while nominally healthy, although unrecorded immune exposures were likely present. The donor was CMV seronegative and belonged to the group of 352 seronegative cohort members. Every donor gave a peripheral blood sample, and the peripheral blood mononuclear cells from that sample were used for TCR beta sequencing. Genomic DNA extraction from the blood cell samples was performed with the Qiagen DNeasy Blood Extraction Kit. Preparation of the library involved the immunoSEQ multiplex PCR assay. For the multiplex PCR, a mixture combining 60 forward primers for TCR Vbeta segments and 13 reverse primers for TCR Jbeta segments was used. Amplification of the CDR3 region of rearranged TCR beta genes was performed with a multiplex PCR assay on genomic DNA. On the Illumina HiSeq System, the amplified TCR beta libraries were sequenced as 87-base-pair reads. In the paper's pipeline: Across the 670 or so repertoires, a later analysis counted some 80 million unique TCR beta chains, 9 million to 14 million of which were shared by at least two donors. A nearest-neighbor algorithm error-corrected the raw reads and collapsed the reads into unique sequences, merging closely related sequences to remove PCR and sequencing errors. CDR3 sequences were aligned to IMGT reference sequences to assign V, D and J gene segments. For a sequence to be retained, a match of at least six nucleotides to both a V gene segment and a J gene segment was required. Rearrangements were called productive when the CDR3 lacked stop codons and stayed in frame with V and J; all others were non-productive. CDR3 was defined by IMGT convention, running from the second conserved V-encoded cysteine to the conserved J-encoded phenylalanine. In an earlier analysis of around 540 of the donors, sequences lacking an unambiguous match to a single V gene segment were excluded. In an earlier analysis of some 590 of the donors, V segments were called functional above 56.7% productive rearrangements and were called segregating when the between-donor standard deviation exceeded 5%. To diagnose cytomegalovirus status from the catalog of TCR beta chain sequences, a statistical classification framework was built. In a later analysis, V and J genes were assigned by comparing TCR nucleotide sequences against IMGT/GENE-DB human TR gene sequences. The TCRdist pipeline was used in a later analysis to assign CDR3 sequences and most-parsimonious VDJ recombination scenarios. A later analysis defined each TCR beta chain by its CDR3 amino acid sequence plus V-gene family, and excluded reads lacking a unique V-gene family. In a later analysis, around 650 highly shared, low-generation-probability nucleotide sequences were removed to address suspected cross-contamination and a sequencing artifact. In a later analysis, a clonal expansion index was calculated for each public chain from normalized within-repertoire ranks of inferred template counts. A later analysis computed generation probabilities with a VDJ recombination model fitted to out-of-frame rearrangements, and checked the results against IGoR. Hypergeometric tests were used in a later analysis to score TCR-TCR, TCR-HLA and TCR-CMV co-occurrence, with a repertoire-size bias correction applied to the TCR pairs. To estimate false discovery rates, a later analysis permuted the HLA or CMV assignments 20 times. A later analysis grouped co-occurring TCRs with DBSCAN, adding TCRdist sequence similarity when clustering within HLA-allele-positive subsets. Repertoires with fewer than 30,000 or more than 120,000 public chains were left out of co-occurrence clustering, as were a few repertoires with anomalous nucleotide sharing. Sourced from immuneACCESS, this table was stored by TCRdb with only in-frame sequences that have V and J called. A share of the clones is absent; for the studies checked, an unresolved V gene accounts for under half, and the remainder has no known explanation. The V and J calls and the clone size are those of that table, but D and trimming were determined from the DNA. This sample is represented by approximately 130,000 clones; around 80% of them were singletons. Clones ranked in the top ten supply around 1.4% of the sample.

Overall study results and their limits: According to a later analysis, most CMV-associated TCR beta chains appeared to be HLA-restricted, and the HLA associations seemed to be driven largely by CMV exposure. A cluster of highly shared sequence variants was judged likely to be a technical artifact of the sequencing pipeline. A later analysis reported that several top co-occurrence clusters appeared linked to parvovirus B19, influenza, CMV and Epstein-Barr virus. Linkage disequilibrium might explain the correlated functional status among segregating V segments, but an unknown experimental factor could not be excluded. Most TCR sequences were observed very rarely across donors, whereas some public TCRs were present in many individuals. The presence/absence analyses assumed that sequencing depth was roughly uniform across donors, and that assumption may not be true. Because the 87-base-pair reads could not distinguish some IMGT-functional V segments, including TRBV6-2 and TRBV6-3, those segments were excluded. In a later analysis, TCR association rates were found to vary across HLA loci, with the most associated TCRs seen for DRB1 alleles and the fewest for HLA-C alleles. In both the original and validation cohorts, the classifier was reported to diagnose cytomegalovirus status with high specificity and sensitivity. According to the authors, the approach could potentially be generalized to other disease states and immunological phenotypes. Compared with the roughly 700-donor mean, donors in an Asian-associated ancestry cluster had fewer N-insertions in productive TCRs, according to a later genetic analysis. In vitro tests confirmed that a few of the cytomegalovirus-associated TCR beta chains recognize cytomegalovirus antigens. At a false discovery rate of 0.05, a later analysis linked around 15,000 TCR beta sequences to specific HLA alleles. Assigning TCR associations to individual alleles was difficult when HLA alleles, especially DR and DQ, strongly co-occurred. Broadly in line with IMGT annotations, most TCR beta V segments showed up in productive rearrangements about 87% or about 30% of the time in an earlier analysis of about 500 of the donors. In this cohort, only TCR beta chains were sequenced, and detectable features were limited by the absence of alpha or paired-chain data. A further reported finding was that TCR beta sequences accurately predicted the HLA-A and HLA-B alleles for most subjects in the first cohort. A total of roughly 160 TCR beta chains were listed by the study as associated with cytomegalovirus. The only immune exposure information available for the cohort was CMV serostatus. V-gene and J-gene trimming of TCR beta chains was associated with a missense DCLRE1C variant in a later genetic analysis, and the association was replicated in an independent cohort. Because counts were too low, 15 to 20 rarely observed V segments, including chromosome 9 orphons, were excluded from the earlier analysis of 587 of the donors. A later analysis found that HLA-associated TCR beta chains were more clonally expanded and had lower generation probabilities than equally common non-associated chains. HLA typing was unavailable for some donors at each locus, so association tests used only the typed subset.

CDR3 length: 14 amino acids, cysteine to phenylalanine. Left in the record is the CDR3 DNA by itself, 42 bases read in frame from the first base. The germline V gene sets CDR1 to MGHRA and CDR2 to YSYEKL. The V and J ends are trimmed by 2 bases and 1 base, leaving 8 bases between them. On this clone itself: Its antigen remains undetermined. No quality values exist for individual bases; no much larger clone is one base distant.

The chain employs TRBV4-1 and TRBJ1-1; a weak D assignment points to TRBD1 (5 bases agree). This receptor was identified in a woman aged 18-29 years in good health and CMV-seronegative. Source material: PBMCs. The CDR3 region reads CASSQRTQNTEAFF. The DNA sequence reads TGCGCCAGCAGCCAAAGGACACAGAACACTGAAGCTTTCTTT.